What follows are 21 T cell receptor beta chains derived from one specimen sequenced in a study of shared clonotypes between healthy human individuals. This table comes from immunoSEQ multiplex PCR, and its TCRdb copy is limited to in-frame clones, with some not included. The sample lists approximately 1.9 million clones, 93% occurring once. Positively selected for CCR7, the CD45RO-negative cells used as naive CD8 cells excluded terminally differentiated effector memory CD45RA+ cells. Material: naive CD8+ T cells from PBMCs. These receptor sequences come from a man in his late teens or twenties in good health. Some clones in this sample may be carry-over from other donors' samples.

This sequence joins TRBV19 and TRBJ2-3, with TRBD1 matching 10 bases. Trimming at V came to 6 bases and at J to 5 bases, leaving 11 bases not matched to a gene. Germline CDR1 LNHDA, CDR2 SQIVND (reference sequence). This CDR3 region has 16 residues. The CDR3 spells CASRNRDRGYQDTQYF. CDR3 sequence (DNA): TGTGCCAGTAGGAACCGGGACAGGGGTTATCAAGATACGCAGTATTTT.

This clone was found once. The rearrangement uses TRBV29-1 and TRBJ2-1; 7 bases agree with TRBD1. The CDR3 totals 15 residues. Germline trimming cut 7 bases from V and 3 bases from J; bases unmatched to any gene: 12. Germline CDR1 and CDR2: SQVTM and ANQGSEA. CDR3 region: CSARTRDSFYNEQFF. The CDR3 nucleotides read TGCAGCGCGAGAACCCGGGACAGCTTCTACAATGAGCAGTTCTTC.

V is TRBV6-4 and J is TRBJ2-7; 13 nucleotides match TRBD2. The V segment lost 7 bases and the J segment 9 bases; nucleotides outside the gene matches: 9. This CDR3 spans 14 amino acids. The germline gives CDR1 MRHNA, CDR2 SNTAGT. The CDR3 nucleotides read TGTGCCAGCAAGAGGACTAGCGGGAGTTGGGCGCAGTACTTC. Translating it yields CASKRTSGSWAQYF.

This chain's CDR3 is CASSAKTGDGELFF. The CDR3 coding sequence is TGTGCCAGCAGCGCCAAGACAGGGGACGGGGAGCTGTTTTTT. V gene TRBV9 combines with J gene TRBJ2-2; TRBD1 agrees at 8 bases. V was pared by 3 bases and J by 7 bases, with 5 bases of the junction left unmatched. Germline V lookup: CDR1 SGDLS, CDR2 YYNGEE. This CDR3 contains 14 residues.

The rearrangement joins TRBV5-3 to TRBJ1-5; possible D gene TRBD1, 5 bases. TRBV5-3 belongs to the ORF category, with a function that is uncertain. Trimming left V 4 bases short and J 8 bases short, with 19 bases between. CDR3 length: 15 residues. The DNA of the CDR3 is TGTGCCAGAAGCCTACCGGGACTGCCCTGGAAGCCCCAGCATTTT. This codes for CARSLPGLPWKPQHF.

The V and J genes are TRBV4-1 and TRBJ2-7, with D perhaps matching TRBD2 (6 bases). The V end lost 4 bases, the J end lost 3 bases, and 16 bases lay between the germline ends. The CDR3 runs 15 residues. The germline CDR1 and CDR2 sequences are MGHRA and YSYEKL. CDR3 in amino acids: CASSLGAGTLYEQYF. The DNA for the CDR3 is TGCGCCAGCAGCCTAGGGGCGGGAACTCTCTACGAGCAGTACTTC.

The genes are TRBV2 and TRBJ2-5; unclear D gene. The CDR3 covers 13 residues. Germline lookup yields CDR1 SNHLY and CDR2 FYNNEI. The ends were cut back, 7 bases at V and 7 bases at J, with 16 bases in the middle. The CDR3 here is CASIQTEGWTQYF. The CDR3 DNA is TGTGCCAGCATTCAGACCGAAGGGTGGACCCAGTACTTC.

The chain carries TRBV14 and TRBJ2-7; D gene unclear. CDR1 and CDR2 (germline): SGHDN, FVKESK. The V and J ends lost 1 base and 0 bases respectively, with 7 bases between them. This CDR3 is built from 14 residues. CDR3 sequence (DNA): TGTGCCAGCAGCCAAGTAAGGAGCTCCTACGAGCAGTACTTC. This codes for CASSQVRSSYEQYF.

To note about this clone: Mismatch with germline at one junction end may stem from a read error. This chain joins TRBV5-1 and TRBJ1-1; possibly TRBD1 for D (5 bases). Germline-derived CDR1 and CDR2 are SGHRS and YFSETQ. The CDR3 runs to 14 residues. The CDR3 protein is CTSSLRWGGTEAFF. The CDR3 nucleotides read TGCACCAGCAGCTTGCGGTGGGGGGGAACTGAAGCTTTCTTT.

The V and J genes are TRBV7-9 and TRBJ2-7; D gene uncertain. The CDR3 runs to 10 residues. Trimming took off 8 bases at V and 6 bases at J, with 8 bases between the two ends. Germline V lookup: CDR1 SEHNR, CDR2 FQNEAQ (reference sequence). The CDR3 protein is CASGWGEQYF. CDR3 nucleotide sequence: TGTGCCAGCGGCTGGGGCGAGCAGTACTTC.

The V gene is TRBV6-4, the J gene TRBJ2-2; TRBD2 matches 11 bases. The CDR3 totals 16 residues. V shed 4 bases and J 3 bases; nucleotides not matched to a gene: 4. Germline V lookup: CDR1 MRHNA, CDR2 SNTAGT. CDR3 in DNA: TGTGCCAGCAGTGCCCTAGCGGGAGGTTACACCGGGGAGCTGTTTTTT. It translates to CASSALAGGYTGELFF.

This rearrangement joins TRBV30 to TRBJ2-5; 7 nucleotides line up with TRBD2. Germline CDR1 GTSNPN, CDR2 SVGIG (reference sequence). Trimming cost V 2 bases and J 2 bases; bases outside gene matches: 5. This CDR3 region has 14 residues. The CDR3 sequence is CAWSWTSSQETQYF. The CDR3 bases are TGTGCCTGGAGTTGGACTAGTTCTCAAGAGACCCAGTACTTC.

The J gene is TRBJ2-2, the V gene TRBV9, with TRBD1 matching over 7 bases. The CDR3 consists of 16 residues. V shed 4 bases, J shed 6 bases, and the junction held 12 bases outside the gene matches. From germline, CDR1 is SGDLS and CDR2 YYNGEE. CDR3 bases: TGTGCCAGCAGCACTCGGACAGGCACGCGGGCCGGGGAGCTGTTTTTT. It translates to CASSTRTGTRAGELFF.

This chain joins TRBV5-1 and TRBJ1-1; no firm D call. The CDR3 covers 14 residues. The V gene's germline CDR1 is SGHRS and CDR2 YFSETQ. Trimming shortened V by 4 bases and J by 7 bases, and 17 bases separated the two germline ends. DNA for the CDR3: TGCGCCAGCAGCACCGGGAGGCGGGAGATTGAAGCTTTCTTT. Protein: CASSTGRREIEAFF.

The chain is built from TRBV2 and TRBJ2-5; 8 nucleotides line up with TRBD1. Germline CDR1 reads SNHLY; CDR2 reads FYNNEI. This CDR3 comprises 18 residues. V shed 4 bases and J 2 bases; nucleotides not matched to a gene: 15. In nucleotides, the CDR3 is TGTGCCAGCAGTGCGGGCAGGGGGCAGGTAGCGGCACAAGAGACCCAGTACTTC. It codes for CASSAGRGQVAAQETQYF. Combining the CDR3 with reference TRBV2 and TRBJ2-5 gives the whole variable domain EPEVTQTPSHQVTQMGQEVILRCVPISNHLYFYWYRQILGQKVEFLVSFYNNEISEKSEIFDDQFSVERPDGSNFTLKIRSTKLEDSAMYFCASSAGRGQVAAQETQYFGPGTRLLVL.

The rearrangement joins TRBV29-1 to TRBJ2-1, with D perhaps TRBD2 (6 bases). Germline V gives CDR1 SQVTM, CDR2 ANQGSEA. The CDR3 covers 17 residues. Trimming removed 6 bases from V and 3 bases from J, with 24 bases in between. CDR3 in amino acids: CSVRGLDSQYNYNEQFF. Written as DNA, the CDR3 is TGCAGCGTGAGGGGACTCGATTCACAATATAACTACAATGAGCAGTTCTTC.

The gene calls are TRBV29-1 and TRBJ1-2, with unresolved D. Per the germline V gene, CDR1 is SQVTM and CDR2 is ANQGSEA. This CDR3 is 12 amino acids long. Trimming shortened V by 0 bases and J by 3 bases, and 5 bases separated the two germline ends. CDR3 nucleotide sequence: TGCAGCGTTGAAGACAGGTACTATGGCTACACCTTC. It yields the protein CSVEDRYYGYTF.

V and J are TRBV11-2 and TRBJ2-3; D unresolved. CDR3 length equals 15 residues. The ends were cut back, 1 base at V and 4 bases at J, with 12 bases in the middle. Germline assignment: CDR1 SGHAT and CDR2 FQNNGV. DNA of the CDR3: TGTGCCAGCAGCTTAGTTAACGAGTTTCCAGATACGCAGTATTTT. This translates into CASSLVNEFPDTQYF.

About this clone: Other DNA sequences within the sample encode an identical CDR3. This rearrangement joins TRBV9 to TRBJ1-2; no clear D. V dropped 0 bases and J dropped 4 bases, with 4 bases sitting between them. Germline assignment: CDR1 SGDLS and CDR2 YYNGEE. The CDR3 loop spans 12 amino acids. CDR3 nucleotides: TGTGCCAGCAGCGTAGGAGGCTATGGCTACACCTTC. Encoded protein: CASSVGGYGYTF.

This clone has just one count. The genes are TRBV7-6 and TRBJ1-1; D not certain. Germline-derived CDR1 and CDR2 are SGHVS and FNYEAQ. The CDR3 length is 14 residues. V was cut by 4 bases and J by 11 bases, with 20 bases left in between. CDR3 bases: TGTGCCAGCAGCTACCCCTCTCAGATACTTGGGGCTTTCTTT. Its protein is CASSYPSQILGAFF.

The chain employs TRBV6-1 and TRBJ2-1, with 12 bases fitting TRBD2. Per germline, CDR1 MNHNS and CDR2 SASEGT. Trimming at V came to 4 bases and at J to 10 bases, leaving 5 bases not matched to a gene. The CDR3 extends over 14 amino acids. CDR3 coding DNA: TGTGCCAGCAGTGGACTAGCGGGAGTGGAGGAGCAGTTCTTC. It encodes CASSGLAGVEEQFF.